The 5 T cell receptor beta chains in this list originate from one sample, sequenced in a study of blood T cell repertoires in COVID-19. Repertoires were generated with immunoSEQ multiplex PCR, while TCRdb's copy carries only in-frame clones and drops some. The data show approximately 270,000 clones, 80% to 90% seen once. The source material was PBMCs or T cells enriched from blood (not recorded which). These receptors were collected from a man aged 40-49 years who had recovered from COVID-19.

V usage is TRBV19 and J usage is TRBJ2-7; a weak D match, TRBD1 (5 bases). V was shortened by 2 bases and J by 2 bases, with 10 bases between the two germline ends. Germline V gene sequence: CDR1 LNHDA, CDR2 SQIVND (reference sequence). The CDR3 is 14 amino acids. The CDR3: CASSIKGETYEQYF. In DNA form, the CDR3 reads TGTGCCAGTAGTATAAAAGGGGAAACCTACGAGCAGTACTTC.

This clone was counted a single time. This chain joins TRBV30 and TRBJ2-3; D remains ambiguous. The CDR3 is made up of 11 amino acids. Germline CDR1 GTSNPN, CDR2 SVGIG (reference sequence). V lost 2 bases to trimming and J lost 5 bases, with 5 bases between them. This CDR3 is CAWSRVDTQYF. The CDR3 coding sequence is TGTGCCTGGAGTCGGGTAGATACGCAGTATTTT. The full variable domain, in which reference TRBV30 and TRBJ2-3 provide the parts outside the CDR3, is SQTIHQWPATLVQPVGSPLSLECTVEGTSNPNLYWYRQAAGRGLQLLFYSVGIGQISSEVPQNLSASRPQDRQFILSSKKLLLSDSGFYLCAWSRVDTQYFGPGTRLTVL.

This rearrangement joins TRBV27 to TRBJ2-5, with 8 bases lining up with TRBD2. This CDR3 comprises 11 residues. V lost 7 bases and J lost 7; bases outside the gene matches: 2. Germline CDR1 MNHEY, CDR2 SMNVEV (reference sequence). The CDR3 sequence: CASTAGGTQYF. The CDR3 DNA reads TGTGCCAGCACCGCGGGGGGGACCCAGTACTTC.

The chain has TRBV30 and TRBJ2-1, with 11 bases aligning to TRBD2. Trimming at V came to 2 bases and at J to 6 bases, leaving 12 bases not matched to a gene. Germline values: CDR1 GTSNPN, CDR2 SVGIG (reference sequence). The CDR3 contains 17 residues. CDR3 residues: CAWSSNTGTSGLNEQFF. The CDR3 region has the DNA TGTGCCTGGAGTTCGAACACCGGGACTAGCGGCCTCAATGAGCAGTTCTTC. Full variable domain (outside the CDR3, taken from reference TRBV30 and TRBJ2-1): SQTIHQWPATLVQPVGSPLSLECTVEGTSNPNLYWYRQAAGRGLQLLFYSVGIGQISSEVPQNLSASRPQDRQFILSSKKLLLSDSGFYLCAWSSNTGTSGLNEQFFGPGTRLTVL.

The chain combines TRBV6-5 with TRBJ1-2; D perhaps matches TRBD1 (5 bases). The CDR3 totals 14 residues. V gave up 0 bases and J gave up 4 bases, with 9 bases separating them. Germline CDR1 MNHEY, CDR2 SVGAGI. The CDR3 is CASSYSGGSYGYTF. The CDR3 nucleotides read TGTGCCAGCAGTTACTCGGGGGGATCCTATGGCTACACCTTC.